The 18 T cell receptor beta chains reported below all come from one sample, sequenced in a study of blood T cell repertoires in COVID-19 (dated by TCRdb to the early 2020s). To prepare the library, the immunoSEQ multiplex PCR assay was applied. The table comes from immuneACCESS by way of TCRdb, which keeps in-frame sequences with V and J called. Part of the clones is missing from these tables; in studies checked, under half for an unresolved V gene and the rest for unknown reasons. The table for this sample lists 50,000 to 75,000 clones; around 82% of them were counted only once. Of the sample, approximately 21% is held by the ten largest clones. The source material was peripheral blood. The receptor source for this set is a man at least 80 years old with active or convalescent COVID-19.

The chain links TRBV5-4 to TRBJ1-1; TRBD1 is a possible D gene (6 bases). This CDR3 has 13 residues. Trimming removed 7 bases at V and 4 bases at J, with 14 bases between. Per germline, CDR1 SGHNT and CDR2 YYREEE (reference sequence). The CDR3 sequence is CASFLQGSTEAFF. The CDR3 DNA sequence: TGTGCCAGCTTTCTACAGGGATCCACTGAAGCTTTCTTT.

This clone showed up just a few times. CDR3 protein: CASSLYLAGDGGELFF. CDR3 DNA: TGCGCCAGCAGTCTATATCTAGCGGGGGACGGCGGGGAGCTGTTTTTT. The V gene is TRBV10-1, the J gene TRBJ2-2; 10 positions agree with TRBD2. Germline CDR1 is WNHNN and CDR2 is SYGVQD (reference sequence). The V gene end was trimmed by 5 bases and the J gene end by 7 bases; junction bases not matched to a gene: 10. The CDR3 extends over 16 amino acids.

The CDR3 bases are TGCGCCAGCAGCCAAGACTCTAACAGGGTCTCCTACGAGCAGTACTTC. Protein: CASSQDSNRVSYEQYF. This sequence joins TRBV4-1 and TRBJ2-7, with D maybe TRBD1 (6 bases). This CDR3 spans 16 amino acids. The V gene's germline CDR1 is MGHRA and CDR2 YSYEKL. V lost 0 bases to trimming and J lost 0 bases, with 12 bases between them.

The chain is built from TRBV3-1 (or the pseudogene TRBV3-2) and TRBJ2-2; D uncertain. The CDR3 covers 16 residues. Per germline, CDR1 LGHDT and CDR2 YNNKEL (reference sequence). Trimming pared 4 bases from V and 0 bases from J, leaving 12 bases between. As DNA, the CDR3 is TGTGCCAGCAGCCCAAGTGGGCGATCGAACACCGGGGAGCTGTTTTTT. Residues: CASSPSGRSNTGELFF.

The chain links TRBV5-1 to TRBJ2-7, with 11 positions matching TRBD1. The CDR3 contains 15 residues. From germline, CDR1 is SGHRS and CDR2 YFSETQ. The V gene end was trimmed by 4 bases and the J gene end by 4 bases; junction bases not matched to a gene: 7. CDR3 DNA sequence: TGCGCCAGCAGCCAAGGGGACAGGGGGATATACGAGCAGTACTTC. It translates to CASSQGDRGIYEQYF.

The J gene is TRBJ2-5, the V gene TRBV7-6, with a tentative D call TRBD2 (6 bases). The CDR3 is 17 residues long. Trimming shortened V by 5 bases and J by 2 bases, and 21 bases separated the two germline ends. Germline assignment: CDR1 SGHVS and CDR2 FNYEAQ. The CDR3 sequence is CASSPLVRRGTQETQYF. The CDR3 DNA reads TGTGCCAGCAGCCCACTCGTCCGGAGGGGCACACAAGAGACCCAGTACTTC.

The V and J genes are TRBV6-1 and TRBJ2-3; D is undetermined. The V end lost 3 bases, the J end lost 0 bases, and 4 bases lay between the germline ends. The CDR3 sequence is 13 residues long. Germline V lookup: CDR1 MNHNS, CDR2 SASEGT. This CDR3 reads CASSDRSTDTQYF. CDR3 sequence (DNA): TGTGCCAGCAGTGACAGGAGCACAGATACGCAGTATTTT.

This clone was picked up one time. A much larger clone sits a single nucleotide away, making a read error possible. This CDR3 is also generated by other DNA sequences in the sample. The J gene is TRBJ1-2, the V gene TRBV18; 8 nucleotides match TRBD1. The J segment lost 4 bases and the V segment lost 2 bases, leaving 0 bases of the junction unmatched. The germline V gene encodes CDR1 KGHSH and CDR2 LQKENI. The CDR3 is made up of 13 amino acids. The CDR3 nucleotides are TGTGCCAGCTCACCAACAGGGGGCTATGGCTACACCTTC. This codes for CASSPTGGYGYTF.

The chain couples TRBV7-3 to TRBJ1-2, with 8 bases lining up with TRBD1. V lost 9 bases and J lost 0; bases outside the gene matches: 15. Germline V gene data show CDR1 as SGHTA and CDR2 as FQGTGA. This CDR3 has 17 residues. This chain's CDR3 is CASSKAGGSLTNYGYTF. CDR3 nucleotides: TGTGCCAGTTCTAAGGCAGGGGGCTCCCTCACTAACTATGGCTACACCTTC.

The chain recombines TRBV7-6 with TRBJ2-7; possible D gene TRBD1, 6 bases. Trimming stripped 0 bases from V and 1 base from J, with 13 bases between. The CDR3 loop spans 16 amino acids. In germline, CDR1 is SGHVS, CDR2 FNYEAQ. The DNA for the CDR3 is TGTGCCAGCAGCTTAGCGTCGGCAGGGACATCCTACGAGCAGTACTTC. As protein: CASSLASAGTSYEQYF.

J is TRBJ2-7 and V is TRBV15; D might be TRBD1 (5 bases). This CDR3 is 13 amino acids long. Trimming cost V 9 bases and J 3 bases, with 15 bases left between them. Per germline, CDR1 LNHNV and CDR2 YYDKDF (reference sequence). CDR3 DNA sequence: TGTGCCACAAGCCAGGGTAATAACTACGAGCAGTACTTC. As protein: CATSQGNNYEQYF.

The J gene is TRBJ1-2, the V gene TRBV19, with TRBD1 matching 7 bases. CDR1 and CDR2 (germline): LNHDA, SQIVND (reference sequence). The CDR3 contains 14 residues. The trim removed 6 bases at V and 8 bases at J, leaving 12 bases unmatched. In nucleotides, the CDR3 is TGTGCCAGTAGGGAGACAGGGTCCTTCTTCGGCTACACCTTC. It encodes CASRETGSFFGYTF.

Points on this clone: The same CDR3 arises from other DNA sequences in this sample as well. The CDR3, as DNA: TGTGCCAGCAGCGATGGACAGGGTGGAGAGACCCAGTACTTC. This sequence encodes CASSDGQGGETQYF. The chain combines TRBV9 with TRBJ2-5; 8 bases align to TRBD1. The ends lost 3 bases at V and 4 bases at J; junction bases unmatched: 5. The CDR3 runs to 14 residues. Germline V gene sequence: CDR1 SGDLS, CDR2 YYNGEE.

The rearrangement uses TRBV2 and TRBJ2-7; TRBD2 aligns across 16 bases. This CDR3 contains 19 residues. Germline V lookup: CDR1 SNHLY, CDR2 FYNNEI. The V and J ends lost 5 bases and 4 bases, in that order; junction bases with no gene match: 14. CDR3 in DNA: TGTGCCAGCAGTCTCTACCCCGGGACTAGCGGGGGGGCCCGATACGAGCAGTACTTC. Protein sequence: CASSLYPGTSGGARYEQYF. The variable domain in full, completed from reference TRBV2 and TRBJ2-7, reads EPEVTQTPSHQVTQMGQEVILRCVPISNHLYFYWYRQILGQKVEFLVSFYNNEISEKSEIFDDQFSVERPDGSNFTLKIRSTKLEDSAMYFCASSLYPGTSGGARYEQYFGPGTRLTVT.

This chain uses TRBV12-5 with TRBJ2-5, with D maybe TRBD2 (5 bases). This CDR3 is built from 16 residues. Germline CDR1 is LGHNT and CDR2 is FRNRAP. Trimming stripped 1 base from V and 5 bases from J, with 17 bases between. The CDR3 DNA reads TGTGCTAGTGGTTTGGGGTCTCGGGGAAGCAGGGAGACCCAGTACTTC. The encoded protein is CASGLGSRGSRETQYF. Full variable domain (missing parts from reference TRBV12-5 and TRBJ2-5): DARVTQTPRHKVTEMGQEVTMRCQPILGHNTVFWYRQTMMQGLELLAYFRNRAPLDDSGMPKDRFSAEMPDATLATLKIQPSEPRDSAVYFCASGLGSRGSRETQYFGPGTRLLVL.

In its sample, this clone was seen once. The rearrangement uses TRBV10-3 and TRBJ2-1; 12 nucleotides match TRBD2. Germline assignment: CDR1 ENHRY and CDR2 SYGVKD. The CDR3 consists of 15 residues. V shed 6 bases and J 5 bases; nucleotides not matched to a gene: 5. Here the CDR3 reads CAIRETSGGHNEQFF. Here the CDR3 DNA reads TGTGCCATCAGGGAGACTAGCGGGGGCCACAATGAGCAGTTCTTC.

In its sample, this clone was seen a few times. V usage is TRBV7-9 and J usage is TRBJ2-7, with D possibly TRBD1 on 7 matching bases. There are 14 residues in the CDR3. Deletions cut 6 bases from V and 5 bases from J, with 17 bases between. The germline V gene encodes CDR1 SEHNR and CDR2 FQNEAQ (reference sequence). CDR3 DNA sequence: TGTGCCAGCAGTGCTTCAGGGGGGTTCGACGAGCAGTACTTC. Translated, it gives CASSASGGFDEQYF.

The chain couples TRBV6-2 or TRBV6-3 to TRBJ2-5; TRBD1 is a possible D gene (6 bases). Germline V lookup: CDR1 MNHEY, CDR2 SVGEGT. This CDR3 comprises 15 residues. V gave up 0 bases and J gave up 2 bases, with 10 bases separating them. CDR3 nucleotide sequence: TGTGCCAGCAGTTACTCCGGACAGCGACAAGAGACCCAGTACTTC. It translates to CASSYSGQRQETQYF.